This T cell receptor (beta chain) was obtained from a study of blood T cell repertoires in COVID-19. In the study overall: The origin of the acute and convalescent COVID-19 samples was the United States, Italy and Spain.

Original handling: Using reference gene primer amplification, nucleated cell counts were estimated. Some clones are missing from TCRdb's copy, which holds only in-frame ones; the method was immunoSEQ multiplex PCR. Clonal size and the V and J genes are those of that table, whereas D and trimming came from the DNA. The table lists about 220,000 clones, around 82% of them singletons. The CDR3 spans 14 residues. Trimming shortened V by 3 bases and J by 5 bases, and 16 bases separated the two germline ends. In germline, CDR1 is DFQATT, CDR2 SNEGSKA (reference sequence). This clonotype was obtained from an elderly woman with acute or convalescent COVID-19. This chain joins TRBV20-1 and TRBJ2-5, with D possibly TRBD2 on 5 matching bases. The sequenced sample consisted of peripheral blood. This CDR3 is CSASSPLALETQYF. CDR3 sequence (DNA): TGCAGTGCTAGTAGTCCCCTAGCTCTCGAGACCCAGTACTTC.